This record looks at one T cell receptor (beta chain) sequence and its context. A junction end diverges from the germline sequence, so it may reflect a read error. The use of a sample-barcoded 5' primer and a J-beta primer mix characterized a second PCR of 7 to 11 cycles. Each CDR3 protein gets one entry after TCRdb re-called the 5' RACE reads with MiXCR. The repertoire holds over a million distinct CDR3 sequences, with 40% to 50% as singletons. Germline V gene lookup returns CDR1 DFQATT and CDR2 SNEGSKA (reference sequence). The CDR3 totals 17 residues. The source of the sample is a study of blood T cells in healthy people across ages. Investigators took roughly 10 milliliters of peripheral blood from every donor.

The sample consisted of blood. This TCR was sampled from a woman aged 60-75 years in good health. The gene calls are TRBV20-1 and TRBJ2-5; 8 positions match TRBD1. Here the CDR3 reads CSANPMRRDRPQETQNF. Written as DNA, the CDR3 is TGCAGTGCTAATCCAATGAGGCGGGACAGGCCTCAAGAGACCCAGAACTTC.